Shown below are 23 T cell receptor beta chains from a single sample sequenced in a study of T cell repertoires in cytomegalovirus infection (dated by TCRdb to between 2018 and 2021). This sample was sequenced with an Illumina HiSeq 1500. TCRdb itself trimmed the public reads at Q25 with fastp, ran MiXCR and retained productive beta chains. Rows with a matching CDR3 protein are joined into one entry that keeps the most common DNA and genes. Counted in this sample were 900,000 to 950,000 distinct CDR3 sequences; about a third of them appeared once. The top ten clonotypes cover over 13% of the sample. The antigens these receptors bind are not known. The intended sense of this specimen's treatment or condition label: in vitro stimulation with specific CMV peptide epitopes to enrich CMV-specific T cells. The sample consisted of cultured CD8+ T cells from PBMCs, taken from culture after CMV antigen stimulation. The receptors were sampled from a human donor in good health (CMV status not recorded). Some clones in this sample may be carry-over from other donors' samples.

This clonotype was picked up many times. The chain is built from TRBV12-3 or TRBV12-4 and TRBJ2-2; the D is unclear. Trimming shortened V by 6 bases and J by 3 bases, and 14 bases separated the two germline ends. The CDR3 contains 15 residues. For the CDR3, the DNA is TGTGCCAGCAGCGAAGGGTTTGAGTACACCGGGGAGCTGTTTTTT. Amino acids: CASSEGFEYTGELFF.

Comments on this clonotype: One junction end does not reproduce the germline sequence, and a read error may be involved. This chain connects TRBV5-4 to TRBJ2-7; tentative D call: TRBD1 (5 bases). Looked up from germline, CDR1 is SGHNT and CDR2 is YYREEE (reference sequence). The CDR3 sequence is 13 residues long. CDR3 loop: CASSLVGRPGWDF. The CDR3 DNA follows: TGTGCCAGCAGCTTGGTGGGCCGTCCAGGGTGGGACTTC. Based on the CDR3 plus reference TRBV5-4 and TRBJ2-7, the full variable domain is ETGVTQSPTHLIKTRGQQVTLRCSSQSGHNTVSWYQQALGQGPQFIFQYYREEENGRGNFPPRFSGLQFPNYSSELNVNALELDDSALYLCASSLVGRPGWDFGPGTRLTVT.

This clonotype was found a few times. CDR3 sequence reads: CASSPFNGGETQYF. CDR3 coding DNA: TGTGCCAGCAGCCCCTTTAATGGGGGAGAGACCCAGTACTTC. The V call is TRBV6-5, the J call TRBJ2-5; D assignment may be TRBD1 or TRBD2 (5 bases each). CDR3 length: 14 residues. Deletions cut 6 bases from V and 4 bases from J, with 15 bases between. Germline CDR1 and CDR2: MNHEY and SVGAGI.

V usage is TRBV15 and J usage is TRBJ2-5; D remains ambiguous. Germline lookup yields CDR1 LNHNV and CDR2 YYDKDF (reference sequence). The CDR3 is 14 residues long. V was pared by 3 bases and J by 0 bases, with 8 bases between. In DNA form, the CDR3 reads TGTGCCACCAGCAGTGCCCGGGACCAAGAGACCCAGTACTTC. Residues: CATSSARDQETQYF. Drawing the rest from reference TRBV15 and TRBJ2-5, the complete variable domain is DAMVIQNPRYQVTQFGKPVTLSCSQTLNHNVMYWYQQKSSQAPKLLFHYYDKDFNNEADTPDNFQSRRPNTSFCFLDIRSPGLGDTAMYLCATSSARDQETQYFGPGTRLLVL.

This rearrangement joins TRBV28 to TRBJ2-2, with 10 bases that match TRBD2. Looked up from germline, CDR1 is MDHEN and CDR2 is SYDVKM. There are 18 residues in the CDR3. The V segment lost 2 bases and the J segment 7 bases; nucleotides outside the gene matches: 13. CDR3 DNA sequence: TGTGCCAGCAGTTTAACCCTATCAGCGGGGGGGCGAAACGGGGAGCTGTTTTTT. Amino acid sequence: CASSLTLSAGGRNGELFF.

The CDR3, as DNA: TGTGCCAGCAGCACCGGGACAGGGTCGTACATTCAGTACTTC. Residues: CASSTGTGSYIQYF. This chain uses TRBV6-6 with TRBJ2-4, with 9 bases aligning to TRBD1. V lost 6 bases, J lost 8 bases, and 8 bases stayed unmatched. The CDR3 spans 14 residues. Germline assignment: CDR1 MNHNY and CDR2 SVGAGI (reference sequence).

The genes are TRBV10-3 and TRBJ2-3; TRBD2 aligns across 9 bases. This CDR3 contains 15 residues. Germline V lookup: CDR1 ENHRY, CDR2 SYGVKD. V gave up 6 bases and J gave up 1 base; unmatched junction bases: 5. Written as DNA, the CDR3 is TGTGCCATCAGCAAGACTAGCGGCGGCACAGATACGCAGTATTTT. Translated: CAISKTSGGTDTQYF.

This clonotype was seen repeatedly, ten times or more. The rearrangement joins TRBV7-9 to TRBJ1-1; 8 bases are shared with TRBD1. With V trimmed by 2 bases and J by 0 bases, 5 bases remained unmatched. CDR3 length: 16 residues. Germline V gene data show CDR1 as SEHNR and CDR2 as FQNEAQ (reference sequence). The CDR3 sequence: CASSLKTGELNTEAFF. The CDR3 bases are TGTGCCAGCAGCTTAAAGACAGGGGAACTGAACACTGAAGCTTTCTTT.

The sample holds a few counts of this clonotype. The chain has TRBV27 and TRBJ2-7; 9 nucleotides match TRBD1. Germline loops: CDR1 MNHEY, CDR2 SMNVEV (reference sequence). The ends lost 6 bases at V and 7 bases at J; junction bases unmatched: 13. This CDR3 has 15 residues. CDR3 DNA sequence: TGTGCCAGCAGCTCATCTGGGACAGGGACAGGAGAGCAGTACGTC. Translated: CASSSSGTGTGEQYV.

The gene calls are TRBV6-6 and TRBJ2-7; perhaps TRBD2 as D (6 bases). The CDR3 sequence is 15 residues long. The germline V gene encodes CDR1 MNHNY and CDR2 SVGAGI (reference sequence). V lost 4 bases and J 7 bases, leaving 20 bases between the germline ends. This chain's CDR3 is CASSFLGTGVGEQYV. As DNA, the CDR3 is TGTGCCAGCAGTTTCCTCGGGACGGGGGTTGGAGAGCAGTACGTC.

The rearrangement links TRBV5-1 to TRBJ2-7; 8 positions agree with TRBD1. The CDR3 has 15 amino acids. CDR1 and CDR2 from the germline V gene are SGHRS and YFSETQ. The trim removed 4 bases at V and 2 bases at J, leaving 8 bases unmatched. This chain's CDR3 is CASSIGQGGPYEQYF. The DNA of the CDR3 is TGCGCCAGCAGCATAGGACAGGGAGGACCCTACGAGCAGTACTTC.

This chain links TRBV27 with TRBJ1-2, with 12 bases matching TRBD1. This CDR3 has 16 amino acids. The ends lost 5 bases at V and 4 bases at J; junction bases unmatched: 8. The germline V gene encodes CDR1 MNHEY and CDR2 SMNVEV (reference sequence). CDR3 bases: TGTGCCAGCAGTCCGGGGACAGGGGGCGCATTCTATGGCTACACCTTC. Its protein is CASSPGTGGAFYGYTF.

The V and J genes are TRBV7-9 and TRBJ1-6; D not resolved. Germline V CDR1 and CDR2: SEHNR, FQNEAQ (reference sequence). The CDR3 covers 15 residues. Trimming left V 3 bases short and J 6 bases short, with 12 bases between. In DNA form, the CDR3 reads TGTGCCAGCAGCTTGCTGGAAACAATTAATTCACCCCTCCACTTT. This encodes CASSLLETINSPLHF.

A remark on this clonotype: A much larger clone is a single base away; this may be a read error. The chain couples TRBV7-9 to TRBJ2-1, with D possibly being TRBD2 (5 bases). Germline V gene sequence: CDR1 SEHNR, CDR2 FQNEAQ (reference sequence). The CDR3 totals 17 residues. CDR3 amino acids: CASSLLTTDGGYNEQSF. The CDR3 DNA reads TGTGCCAGCAGCCTCCTTACGACGGACGGAGGTTACAATGAGCAGTCCTTC.

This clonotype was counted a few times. CDR3 DNA sequence: TGTGCCAGCAGCTCCAGCGACGGCTACGAGCAGTACTTC. Encoded protein: CASSSSDGYEQYF. The V gene is TRBV7-9, the J gene TRBJ2-7; D remains unclear. CDR3 length equals 13 residues. Between the trimmed V and J ends, which lost 4 bases and 3 bases, there was a span of 10 bases. Germline V gene sequence: CDR1 SEHNR, CDR2 FQNEAQ (reference sequence). Drawing the rest from reference TRBV7-9 and TRBJ2-7, the complete variable domain is DTGVSQNPRHKITKRGQNVTFRCDPISEHNRLYWYRQTLGQGPEFLTYFQNEAQLEKSRLLSDRFSAERPKGSFSTLEIQRTEQGDSAMYLCASSSSDGYEQYFGPGTRLTVT.

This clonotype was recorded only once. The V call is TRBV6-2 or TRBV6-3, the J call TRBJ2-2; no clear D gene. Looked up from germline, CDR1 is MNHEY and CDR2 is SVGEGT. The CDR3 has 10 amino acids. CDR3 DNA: TGTGTCAGTCTCACCGGGGAGCTGTTTTTT. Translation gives CVSLTGELFF.

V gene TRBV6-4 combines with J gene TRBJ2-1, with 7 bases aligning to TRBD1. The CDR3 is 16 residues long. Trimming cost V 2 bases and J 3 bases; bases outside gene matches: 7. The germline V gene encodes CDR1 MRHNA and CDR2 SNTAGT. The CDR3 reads CASSDLQGNNYNEQFF. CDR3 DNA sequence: TGTGCCAGCAGTGACCTACAGGGGAACAACTACAATGAGCAGTTCTTC.

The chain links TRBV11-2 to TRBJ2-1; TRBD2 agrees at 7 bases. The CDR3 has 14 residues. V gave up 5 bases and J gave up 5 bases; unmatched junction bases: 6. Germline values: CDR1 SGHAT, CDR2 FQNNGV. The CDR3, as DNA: TGTGCCAGCAGCATCCGGGACTACCACAATGAGCAGTTCTTC. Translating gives CASSIRDYHNEQFF.

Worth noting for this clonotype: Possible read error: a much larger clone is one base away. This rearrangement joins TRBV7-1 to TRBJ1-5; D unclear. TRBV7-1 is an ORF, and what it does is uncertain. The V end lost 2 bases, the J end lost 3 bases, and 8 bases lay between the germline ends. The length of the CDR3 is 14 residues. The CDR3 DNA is TGTGCCAGCAGCTCACGACGGGACAATCAGCCCCAGCATTTT. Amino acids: CASSSRRDNQPQHF.

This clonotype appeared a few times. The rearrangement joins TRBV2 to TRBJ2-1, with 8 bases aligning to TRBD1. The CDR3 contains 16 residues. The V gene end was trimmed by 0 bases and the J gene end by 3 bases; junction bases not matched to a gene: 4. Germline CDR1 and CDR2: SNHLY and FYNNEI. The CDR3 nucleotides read TGTGCCAGCAGTGAAGCGCTGGACAGGGACTACAATGAGCAGTTCTTC. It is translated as CASSEALDRDYNEQFF.

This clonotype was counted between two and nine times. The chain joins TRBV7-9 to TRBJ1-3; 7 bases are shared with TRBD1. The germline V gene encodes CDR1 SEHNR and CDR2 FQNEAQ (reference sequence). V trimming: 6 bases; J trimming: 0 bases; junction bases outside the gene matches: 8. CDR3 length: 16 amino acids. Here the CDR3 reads CASRHRDSGSGNTIYF. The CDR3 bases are TGTGCCAGCAGACACCGGGACAGCGGCTCTGGAAACACCATATATTTT. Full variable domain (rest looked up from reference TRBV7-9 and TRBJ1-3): DTGVSQNPRHKITKRGQNVTFRCDPISEHNRLYWYRQTLGQGPEFLTYFQNEAQLEKSRLLSDRFSAERPKGSFSTLEIQRTEQGDSAMYLCASRHRDSGSGNTIYFGEGSWLTVV.

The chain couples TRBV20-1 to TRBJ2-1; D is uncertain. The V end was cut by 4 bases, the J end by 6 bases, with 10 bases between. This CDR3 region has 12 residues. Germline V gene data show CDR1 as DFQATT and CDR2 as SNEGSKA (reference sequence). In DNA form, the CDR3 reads TGCAGTGCTAAGAGGATCAGCAATGAGCAGTTCTTC. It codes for CSAKRISNEQFF.

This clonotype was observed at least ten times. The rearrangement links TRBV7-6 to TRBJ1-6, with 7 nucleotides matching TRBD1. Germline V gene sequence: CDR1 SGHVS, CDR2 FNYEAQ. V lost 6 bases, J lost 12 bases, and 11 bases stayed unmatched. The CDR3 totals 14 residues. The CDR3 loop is CASSSGTALRPLHF. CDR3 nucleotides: TGTGCCAGCAGTTCCGGGACAGCTTTAAGACCCCTCCACTTT.